One sample yielded the 14 T cell receptor beta chains listed below, sequenced in a study of technical replicates of blood from several donors. Some clones are missing from TCRdb's copy, which holds only in-frame ones; the method was immunoSEQ multiplex PCR. There are 30,000 to 40,000 clones in the sample; around nine tenths occur only once, and around 3.9% lies in the top ten. Material for sequencing was PBMCs. Receptors originate from a human donor in good health. Some clones in this sample may be carry-over from other donors' samples.

This chain uses TRBV15 with TRBJ1-1; D remains ambiguous. V was cut by 1 base and J by 5 bases, with 8 bases left in between. CDR1 and CDR2 from the germline V gene are LNHNV and YYDKDF (reference sequence). CDR3 length: 13 residues. CDR3 sequence (DNA): TGTGCCACCAGCAGAGTTGAGGGAACTGAAGCTTTCTTT. Amino acids: CATSRVEGTEAFF.

The chain uses TRBV4-2 and TRBJ2-1, with 8 bases lining up with TRBD1. The junction had 6 bases not matched to a gene; V was cut back by 4 bases and J by 4 bases. The CDR3 sequence is 15 residues long. The germline gives CDR1 LGHNA, CDR2 YNFKEQ. The CDR3 region has the DNA TGTGCCAGCAGCCCCCCGGACAGGGATTACAATGAGCAGTTCTTC. This codes for CASSPPDRDYNEQFF.

V usage is TRBV15 and J usage is TRBJ1-6; 8 nucleotides agree with TRBD1. The V gene end was trimmed by 6 bases and the J gene end by 4 bases; junction bases not matched to a gene: 8. Looked up from germline, CDR1 is LNHNV and CDR2 is YYDKDF (reference sequence). The CDR3 covers 16 residues. This CDR3 is CATSKGQGTYNSPLHF. The CDR3, as DNA: TGTGCCACCAGTAAAGGACAGGGCACATATAATTCACCCCTCCACTTT.

The chain links TRBV18 to TRBJ2-5; TRBD2 matches at 8 bases. This CDR3 is built from 16 residues. V dropped 4 bases and J dropped 0; count of bases not matched to a gene: 7. Germline-derived CDR1 and CDR2 are KGHSH and LQKENI. Here the CDR3 reads CASSLVAGMYQETQYF. The CDR3 coding sequence is TGTGCCAGCTCACTTGTAGCGGGGATGTACCAAGAGACCCAGTACTTC.

V and J are TRBV7-2 and TRBJ2-7; TRBD2 matches at 8 bases. Germline CDR1 is SGHTA and CDR2 is FQGNSA. The CDR3 is made up of 16 amino acids. The trim removed 4 bases at V and 2 bases at J, leaving 10 bases unmatched. CDR3 amino acids: CASSSLGGGPPYEQYF. CDR3 bases: TGTGCCAGCAGCTCCCTAGGCGGGGGGCCGCCCTACGAGCAGTACTTC.

The chain links TRBV29-1 to TRBJ1-2, with 8 bases lining up with TRBD1. Germline V gene lookup returns CDR1 SQVTM and CDR2 ANQGSEA. The length of the CDR3 is 12 residues. V was pared by 7 bases and J by 3 bases, with 4 bases of the junction left unmatched. DNA of the CDR3: TGCAGCGGGGTGACAGGGGACTATGGCTACACCTTC. Protein sequence: CSGVTGDYGYTF. Full variable domain (outside the CDR3, taken from reference TRBV29-1 and TRBJ1-2): SAVISQKPSRDICQRGTSLTIQCQVDSQVTMMFWYRQQPGQSLTLIATANQGSEATYESGFVIDKFPISRPNLTFSTLTVSNMSPEDSSIYLCSGVTGDYGYTFGSGTRLTVV.

This clone is medium-sized within its sample. The CDR3: CASSSLLPQNQYEQYF. The CDR3 DNA reads TGTGCCAGCAGCTCCCTCCTCCCACAGAATCAATACGAGCAGTACTTC. The chain is built from TRBV7-2 and TRBJ2-7; no reliable D call. Between the trimmed V and J ends, which lost 4 bases and 4 bases, there was a span of 20 bases. The CDR3 runs 16 residues. Germline CDR1 SGHTA, CDR2 FQGNSA.

This chain connects TRBV5-6 to TRBJ1-2; D is perhaps TRBD1 (5 bases). Germline V gene data show CDR1 as SGHDT and CDR2 as YYEEEE. This CDR3 region has 15 residues. V gave up 3 bases and J gave up 1 base, with 13 bases separating them. CDR3 sequence: CASSSGWGGNYGYTF. In DNA, the CDR3 is TGTGCCAGCAGCTCCGGCTGGGGCGGTAACTATGGCTACACCTTC.

This clone showed up just a few times. The gene calls are TRBV5-1 and TRBJ2-6, with a tentative D call TRBD1 (6 bases). Trimming stripped 4 bases from V and 4 bases from J, with 12 bases between. Per the germline V gene, CDR1 is SGHRS and CDR2 is YFSETQ. This CDR3 comprises 15 residues. The CDR3 DNA is TGCGCCAGCAGCCCAACAGGGTCAGGGGCCAACGTCCTGACTTTC. Translation: CASSPTGSGANVLTF.

This clone appeared a single time. This chain connects TRBV7-2 to TRBJ2-3; TRBD2 is a possible D gene (6 bases). This CDR3 spans 16 amino acids. V was pared by 4 bases and J by 3 bases, with 17 bases between. The germline gives CDR1 SGHTA, CDR2 FQGNSA. The CDR3 region has the DNA TGTGCCAGCAGCTGGGACTCCCTGAGGGAAACAGATACGCAGTATTTT. The encoded protein is CASSWDSLRETDTQYF.

The chain recombines TRBV15 with TRBJ2-7; 7 bases line up with TRBD1. With V trimmed by 3 bases and J by 4 bases, 9 bases remained unmatched. CDR1 is LNHNV, CDR2 YYDKDF, per germline (reference sequence). This CDR3 is built from 15 residues. This CDR3 reads CATSSSRGRLYEQYF. CDR3 nucleotides: TGTGCCACCAGCAGTAGTAGGGGGCGGCTGTACGAGCAGTACTTC. The variable domain in full, with the rest retrieved from reference TRBV15 and TRBJ2-7, is DAMVIQNPRYQVTQFGKPVTLSCSQTLNHNVMYWYQQKSSQAPKLLFHYYDKDFNNEADTPDNFQSRRPNTSFCFLDIRSPGLGDTAMYLCATSSSRGRLYEQYFGPGTRLTVT.

V gene TRBV6-1 combines with J gene TRBJ1-2; D is ambiguous. The ends were cut back, 0 bases at V and 0 bases at J, with 11 bases in the middle. This CDR3 region has 16 residues. CDR1 is MNHNS, CDR2 SASEGT, per germline. CDR3 in amino acids: CASSEAGGEANYGYTF. The CDR3 coding sequence is TGTGCCAGCAGTGAAGCGGGCGGGGAGGCTAACTATGGCTACACCTTC.

The V call is TRBV7-9, the J call TRBJ1-6; no clear D. V lost 5 bases and J 7 bases, leaving 15 bases between the germline ends. Germline V gene sequence: CDR1 SEHNR, CDR2 FQNEAQ (reference sequence). The CDR3 covers 15 residues. CDR3 protein: CASSPIVLGNSPLHF. The CDR3 nucleotides are TGTGCCAGCAGCCCGATTGTCTTGGGCAATTCACCCCTCCACTTT.

The chain combines TRBV4-2 with TRBJ1-1; D unclear. From germline, CDR1 is LGHNA and CDR2 YNFKEQ. The CDR3 consists of 13 residues. The V and J ends lost 0 bases and 1 base respectively, with 3 bases between them. CDR3 amino acids: CASSQDRNTEAFF. CDR3 in DNA: TGTGCCAGCAGCCAAGACAGGAACACTGAAGCTTTCTTT.